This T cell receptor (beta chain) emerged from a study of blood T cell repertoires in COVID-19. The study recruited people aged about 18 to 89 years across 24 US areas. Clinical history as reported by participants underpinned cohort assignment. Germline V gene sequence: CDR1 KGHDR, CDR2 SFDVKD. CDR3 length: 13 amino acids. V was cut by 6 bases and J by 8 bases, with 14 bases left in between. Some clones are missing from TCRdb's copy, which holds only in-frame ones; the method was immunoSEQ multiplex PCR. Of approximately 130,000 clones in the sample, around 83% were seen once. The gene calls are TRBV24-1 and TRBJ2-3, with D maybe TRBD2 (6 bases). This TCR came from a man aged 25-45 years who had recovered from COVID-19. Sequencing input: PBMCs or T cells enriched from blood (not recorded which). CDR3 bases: TGTGCCACCAGTTCTAGCGCGACGGGTACGCAGTATTTT. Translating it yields CATSSSATGTQYF.